These 30 T cell receptor beta chains originate from one sample sequenced in a study of T-cell memory formation after mild COVID-19 (TCRdb year 2021). The library relied on 5' RACE. Data came from an Illumina NovaSeq 6000. The public reads were run again by TCRdb, first through fastp at Q25 and then through MiXCR, and only productive beta chains were kept. A single entry per CDR3 protein holds the most common genes and DNA from its merged rows. The sample has around 310,000 distinct CDR3 sequences on record, around a fifth of them singletons. Together, the top ten hold under 25% of the sample. The sample comprised PBMCs or a T cell subset sorted from them (not recorded which). The receptors come from a man between 18 and 29 years old who had mild COVID-19 (a few samples of this study predate the infection). The sample titles of this study are shuffled in the database, so cell type and time point are left out; the donor was told from shared clones.

The chain is built from TRBV5-1 and TRBJ1-6; 11 nucleotides match TRBD1. The germline CDR1 and CDR2 sequences are SGHRS and YFSETQ. CDR3 size: 16 residues. J lost 11 bases, V lost 0 bases, and 7 bases had no gene match. DNA of the CDR3: TGCGCCAGCAGCTTGGCTCCGGGACAGGGGGTTGCACCCCTCCACTTT. As protein: CASSLAPGQGVAPLHF.

This chain joins TRBV6-5 and TRBJ2-4; 9 nucleotides match TRBD1. This CDR3 is built from 17 residues. Germline V CDR1 and CDR2: MNHEY, SVGAGI. Trimming at V came to 5 bases and at J to 8 bases, leaving 16 bases not matched to a gene. CDR3 loop: CASSNLGQGRTSDIQYF. The CDR3 DNA follows: TGTGCCAGCAGTAACCTCGGACAGGGGAGAACCTCAGACATTCAGTACTTC.

About this clonotype itself: This may be a read error, as it is one base from a much larger clone. Because the CDR3 is missing its conserved closing phenylalanine or tryptophan, this is likely a read error. The chain uses TRBV5-1 and TRBJ2-5, with no clear D. The CDR3 extends over 12 amino acids. CDR1 and CDR2 from the germline V gene are SGHRS and YFSETQ. Trimming shortened V by 5 bases and J by 2 bases, and 7 bases separated the two germline ends. CDR3 sequence (DNA): TGCGCCAGCAGTCAGATACAAGAGACCCAGTACCTC. Protein product: CASSQIQETQYL.

CDR3 sequence (DNA): TGTGCCAGCAGTGAAGCGCATATGCCTAGCACAGATACGCAGTATTTT. This translates into CASSEAHMPSTDTQYF. The chain links TRBV6-1 to TRBJ2-3; D remains ambiguous. Germline V lookup: CDR1 MNHNS, CDR2 SASEGT. Deletions cut 0 bases from V and 0 bases from J, with 10 bases between. This CDR3 is built from 16 residues.

The V call is TRBV7-8, the J call TRBJ1-4; D not resolved. CDR3 length: 14 amino acids. V lost 4 bases and J 8 bases, leaving 14 bases between the germline ends. Germline CDR1 and CDR2: SGHVS and FQNEAQ. CDR3 region: CASSSRSIGEKLFF. CDR3 sequence (DNA): TGTGCCAGCAGCTCGAGGAGCATTGGAGAAAAACTGTTTTTT.

This clonotype was counted between two and nine times. The chain recombines TRBV2 with TRBJ2-1; D not resolved. Germline CDR1 and CDR2: SNHLY and FYNNEI. The CDR3 covers 13 residues. The ends were cut back, 5 bases at V and 5 bases at J, with 10 bases in the middle. CDR3 nucleotide sequence: TGTGCCAGCAGTTCACAGATGCACAATGAGCAGTTCTTC. Encoded protein: CASSSQMHNEQFF.

This clonotype was detected a few times. V and J are TRBV6-2 or TRBV6-3 and TRBJ2-7; 7 nucleotides agree with TRBD1. J lost 3 bases, V lost 6 bases, and 8 bases had no gene match. CDR3 size: 14 residues. From germline, CDR1 is MNHEY and CDR2 SVGEGT. The CDR3 DNA reads as TGTGCCAGCAGGACGAGGGGGCCAGACTACGAGCAGTACGTC. Its protein product is CASRTRGPDYEQYV.

This clonotype was recorded many times. The rearrangement uses TRBV5-1 and TRBJ2-1; 9 nucleotides match TRBD2. Germline assignment: CDR1 SGHRS and CDR2 YFSETQ. V shed 0 bases, J shed 4 bases, and the junction held 8 bases outside the gene matches. The CDR3 length is 17 residues. The CDR3 protein is CASSLAGLAGAYNEQFF. DNA for the CDR3: TGCGCCAGCAGCTTGGCCGGTTTAGCGGGAGCGTACAATGAGCAGTTCTTC.

This clonotype appeared a few times. V is TRBV5-1 and J is TRBJ2-2; 10 nucleotides align to TRBD1. Looked up from germline, CDR1 is SGHRS and CDR2 is YFSETQ. The trim removed 4 bases at V and 5 bases at J, leaving 8 bases unmatched. The CDR3 has 16 residues. The CDR3 coding sequence is TGCGCCAGCAGCCAAGACGACAGGGGGCTTACCGGGGAGCTGTTTTTT. It encodes CASSQDDRGLTGELFF.

This chain links TRBV7-2 with TRBJ2-5; D uncertain. V was pared by 5 bases and J by 5 bases, with 15 bases between. The CDR3 extends over 14 amino acids. CDR1 SGHTA and CDR2 FQGNSA come from the germline V gene. Here the CDR3 reads CASSPRAPWETQYF. For the CDR3, the DNA is TGTGCCAGCAGCCCCCGGGCGCCGTGGGAGACCCAGTACTTC.

This clonotype has a handful of counts. The gene calls are TRBV5-8 and TRBJ2-1, with TRBD2 identical over 9 bases. The germline gives CDR1 SGHTS, CDR2 YDEGEE. Losses at the gene ends were 4 bases for V and 4 bases for J; bases not matched to a gene: 6. The CDR3 length is 15 residues. The CDR3 sequence is CASSTSGGRYNEQFF. CDR3 nucleotide sequence: TGTGCCAGCAGCACAAGCGGGGGGAGGTACAATGAGCAGTTCTTC.

The rearrangement joins TRBV4-2 to TRBJ1-1; D gene unclear. CDR1 and CDR2 (germline): LGHNA, YNFKEQ. The CDR3 runs to 14 residues. V lost 1 base to trimming and J lost 1 base, with 7 bases between them. CDR3 region: CASSQGSANTEAFF. CDR3 DNA sequence: TGTGCCAGCAGCCAAGGGAGTGCGAACACTGAAGCTTTCTTT.

This clonotype appeared a few times. The V and J genes are TRBV7-8 and TRBJ1-2; the D gene is possibly TRBD1 (6 bases). V lost 4 bases to trimming and J lost 4 bases, with 19 bases between them. In germline, CDR1 is SGHVS, CDR2 FQNEAQ. The CDR3 has 16 amino acids. CDR3 region: CASSSRIGGASYGYTF. The CDR3 DNA reads as TGTGCCAGCAGCTCGAGGATTGGGGGGGCGAGCTATGGCTACACCTTC.

This clonotype came up a few times. The rearrangement links TRBV5-1 to TRBJ2-5, with a weak D call TRBD2 (6 bases). Trimming shortened V by 4 bases and J by 5 bases, and 12 bases separated the two germline ends. Germline CDR1 reads SGHRS; CDR2 reads YFSETQ. CDR3 length: 13 amino acids. The CDR3 is CASSGGPGETQYF. The CDR3 DNA is TGCGCCAGCAGCGGAGGGCCCGGCGAGACCCAGTACTTC.

CDR3 DNA sequence: TGTGCCAGCAGCGGGACCGGATTGCGGGGCTACACCTTC. Its translation is CASSGTGLRGYTF. This chain links TRBV2 with TRBJ1-2; tentatively, D is TRBD1 (5 bases). V dropped 6 bases and J dropped 8 bases, with 16 bases sitting between them. The CDR3 has 13 amino acids. CDR1 SNHLY and CDR2 FYNNEI come from the germline V gene.

This chain links TRBV28 with TRBJ2-2; 10 bases map to TRBD2. There are 17 residues in the CDR3. V was pared by 7 bases and J by 0 bases, with 8 bases of the junction left unmatched. Germline assignment: CDR1 MDHEN and CDR2 SYDVKM. CDR3 nucleotide sequence: TGTGCCAGCAAACCAGCTAGCGGGGGAACGAACACCGGGGAGCTGTTTTTT. Protein: CASKPASGGTNTGELFF.

The sample holds a few counts of this clonotype. The V call is TRBV3-1, the J call TRBJ1-1; D is undetermined. Trimming cost V 7 bases and J 1 base, with 10 bases left between them. This CDR3 comprises 13 residues. The germline CDR1 and CDR2 sequences are LGHDT and YNNKEL (reference sequence). Here the CDR3 reads CASTHSPNTEAFF. The CDR3 DNA reads as TGTGCCAGCACCCACAGCCCGAACACTGAAGCTTTCTTT.

Concerning this clonotype: An end of the junction differs from the germline gene, which may be a read error. This sequence joins TRBV4-3 and TRBJ2-7; 7 positions agree with TRBD2. Germline V gives CDR1 LGHNA, CDR2 YSLEER. CDR3 length: 16 amino acids. CDR3 sequence reads: CASSKDRASGYYEQYF. The CDR3 coding sequence is TGCGCCAGCAGCAAAGATAGGGCTAGCGGATACTACGAGCAGTACTTC.

Many counts were recorded for this clonotype. The rearrangement joins TRBV7-2 to TRBJ1-2, with 7 nucleotides matching TRBD1. Germline V CDR1 and CDR2: SGHTA, FQGNSA. This CDR3 contains 12 residues. The V segment lost 5 bases and the J segment 7 bases; nucleotides outside the gene matches: 4. CDR3 in DNA: TGTGCCAGCAGCGCGACAGGGTCTGGCTACACCTTC. Its protein is CASSATGSGYTF.

This clonotype showed up many times. The CDR3 DNA follows: TGTGCCACCCAAGGTTGGGGCGACGGGGAGCTGTTTTTT. Translated: CATQGWGDGELFF. The chain joins TRBV24-1 to TRBJ2-2; D may be TRBD1 (5 bases). CDR1 KGHDR and CDR2 SFDVKD come from the germline V gene. Between the trimmed V and J ends, which lost 9 bases and 7 bases, there was a span of 14 bases. The CDR3 covers 13 residues.

This clonotype occurred a few times. The J gene is TRBJ2-3, the V gene TRBV4-1; 14 bases are shared with TRBD2. Trimming at V came to 2 bases and at J to 3 bases, leaving 7 bases not matched to a gene. Germline CDR1 reads MGHRA; CDR2 reads YSYEKL. There are 18 residues in the CDR3. The chain's CDR3 is CASSQQGTSGGETDTQYF. In nucleotides, the CDR3 is TGCGCCAGCAGCCAACAGGGGACTAGCGGGGGTGAAACAGATACGCAGTATTTT.

This clonotype has just a few counts. The CDR3 region is CASSRTGHGYTF. In DNA, the CDR3 is TGCGCCAGCAGCCGGACCGGCCATGGCTACACCTTC. V gene TRBV4-1 combines with J gene TRBJ1-2; D not resolved. V lost 4 bases and J 6 bases, leaving 9 bases between the germline ends. CDR3 size: 12 residues. Per the germline V gene, CDR1 is MGHRA and CDR2 is YSYEKL.

This clonotype was detected only once. The chain couples TRBV7-6 to TRBJ1-1; D unresolved. Trimming removed 6 bases from V and 4 bases from J, with 12 bases in between. CDR1 and CDR2 (germline): SGHVS, FNYEAQ. The CDR3 extends over 13 amino acids. The CDR3 loop is CASRLRDSTEAFF. CDR3 bases: TGTGCCAGCAGATTAAGGGATTCCACTGAAGCTTTCTTT.

This chain uses TRBV18 with TRBJ2-7; 7 bases are shared with TRBD1. Per the germline V gene, CDR1 is KGHSH and CDR2 is LQKENI. The CDR3 length is 15 residues. Trimming cost V 3 bases and J 2 bases; bases outside gene matches: 7. The CDR3 nucleotides read TGTGCCAGCTCACCCTCGACAGGGCGAACCTACGAGCAGTACTTC. Protein product: CASSPSTGRTYEQYF.

This clonotype turned up a few times. The chain is built from TRBV20-1 and TRBJ2-5; D is possibly TRBD1 (6 bases). Germline CDR1 is DFQATT and CDR2 is SNEGSKA (reference sequence). Trimming took off 5 bases at V and 5 bases at J, with 15 bases between the two ends. CDR3 size: 13 residues. The CDR3 loop is CSAEKGVTETQYF. In nucleotides, the CDR3 is TGCAGTGCTGAGAAGGGGGTCACGGAGACCCAGTACTTC.

In this sample, this clonotype turned up a few times. The rearrangement uses TRBV20-1 and TRBJ1-5, with TRBD1 matching 9 bases. The CDR3 loop spans 16 amino acids. The germline V gene has CDR1 DFQATT and CDR2 SNEGSKA (reference sequence). J was trimmed by 5 bases and V by 5 bases; bases with no gene match: 13. CDR3 protein: CSAPGTGTGRYQPQHF. CDR3 in DNA: TGCAGTGCTCCTGGAACCGGGACAGGGCGATATCAGCCCCAGCATTTT.

This clonotype was found a few times. CDR3 sequence reads: CASSLRSGEQYF. CDR3 coding DNA: TGTGCCAGCAGCCTAAGGTCGGGGGAACAGTACTTC. J is TRBJ2-7 and V is TRBV6-2 or TRBV6-3, with a tentative D call TRBD2 (6 bases). The CDR3 sequence is 12 residues long. V lost 6 bases and J 10 bases, leaving 16 bases between the germline ends. The germline V gene has CDR1 MNHEY and CDR2 SVGEGT.

This clonotype came up many times. J is TRBJ2-1 and V is TRBV4-2; 11 nucleotides line up with TRBD2. Germline lookup yields CDR1 LGHNA and CDR2 YNFKEQ. V shed 1 base and J 0 bases; nucleotides not matched to a gene: 11. There are 20 residues in the CDR3. The CDR3 coding sequence is TGTGCCAGCAGCCAAGTAATGGCTAGCGGGGGGCTGAGCTCCTACAATGAGCAGTTCTTC. This translates into CASSQVMASGGLSSYNEQFF.

The J gene is TRBJ2-3, the V gene TRBV10-3; 9 bases align to TRBD1. The germline V gene encodes CDR1 ENHRY and CDR2 SYGVKD. Trimming took 4 bases from V and 5 from J; bases not matched to a gene: 7. The CDR3 is made up of 15 amino acids. The CDR3 spells CAISAHRGREDTQYF. CDR3 DNA: TGTGCCATCAGTGCGCACAGGGGGCGGGAAGATACGCAGTATTTT.

V gene TRBV3-2 combines with J gene TRBJ2-3; the DNA was not used to check the table's D call, TRBD1. TRBV3-2 is annotated as a pseudogene. CDR3 length: 17 amino acids. Written as DNA, the CDR3 is TGTGCCAGCAGCCCACGGGGACAGGGCTATTGCGCAGATACGCAGTATTTT. Its translation: CASSPRGQGYCADTQYF.